This T cell receptor (beta chain) stems from a study of cytomegalovirus exposure and HLA in healthy donors (dated by TCRdb to the late 2010s). For the wider study: An earlier analysis of a few hundred of the donors reported approximately 260 Gb of sequence data and roughly 120 million unique TCR beta sequences obtained from roughly 170 million T cells. Roughly 300 gigabases of sequencing data and some 85 million unique TCR sequences were included in an early release covering around 600 HLA-typed donors. Of the approximately 400 genotyped donors, around 81% fell in the genetic ancestry cluster associated with self-reported Caucasian donors. The study was designed to test whether signatures of past pathogen exposure could be identified by cataloging public T cell receptors. The study used immunosequencing to profile the T cell repertoires of some 600 subjects and linked those repertoires to cytomegalovirus serostatus. Along with the roughly 610-subject first cohort, a separate validation cohort of approximately 110 different subjects was used. To predict cytomegalovirus infection status, the study combined high-throughput TCR immunosequencing, statistical association of individual TCRs with disease status, and machine learning. A later analysis re-analyzed previously published TCR beta repertoires from 600 to 850 donors and added high-resolution HLA genotyping to study TCR occurrence patterns. In the later analysis, no new phenotypic data were used to find candidate immune exposures; instead, reliance was placed on TCR beta sequences and their occurrence across donors. An earlier analysis of 587 of the donors used high-throughput TCR beta sequencing to judge whether each TCR beta V gene segment behaved as functional or pseudogenic. Alongside the repertoire data, information on donor age, sex, ethnicity and CMV serostatus was compiled. Genome-wide SNP genotypes for about 55% of the 666 donors were used in a later genetic analysis, which treated that subset as a discovery cohort. Every repertoire in the discovery cohort had been generated on one and the same sequencing platform. Both class I and class II loci were covered by HLA typing, at four-digit resolution. The number of typed donors differed by locus: roughly 620-640 for A, B, C, DRB1 and DQB1; 500 to 550 for DQA1; some 610 for DPA1; and about 450 for DPB1. Because of strong linkage in the cohort, five DR-DQ haplotypes were treated as single units for association and clustering. Among 398 genotyped donors of the cohort, an average of approximately 240,000 unique TCR beta nucleotide sequences was sequenced per donor, of which about 18% were non-productive. On the study overall, not on this receptor specifically: When HLA alleles, especially DR and DQ, strongly co-occurred, TCR associations were difficult to assign to individual alleles. Because some donors lacked HLA typing at each locus, the association tests relied only on the typed subset. While some public TCRs were present in many individuals, most TCR sequences turned up only very rarely across donors. A few of the identified cytomegalovirus-associated TCR beta chains were confirmed in vitro to be specific for cytomegalovirus antigens. In a later analysis, most CMV-associated TCR beta chains were found to appear HLA-restricted, with HLA associations seemingly driven largely by CMV exposure. A further reported finding was that TCR beta sequences accurately predicted the HLA-A and HLA-B alleles for most subjects in the first cohort. In a later genetic analysis, a missense DCLRE1C variant was associated with V-gene and J-gene trimming of TCR beta chains, and the association was replicated in an independent cohort. Correlated functional status among segregating V segments might reflect linkage disequilibrium, but an unknown experimental factor could not be ruled out. A cluster of highly shared sequence variants was judged likely to represent a technical artifact of the sequencing pipeline. Cytomegalovirus status was reported to be diagnosed by the classifier with high specificity and sensitivity in both the original and validation cohorts. In a later analysis, the rate of TCR association differed among HLA loci, with DRB1 alleles having the most associated TCRs and HLA-C alleles having the fewest. Some IMGT-functional V segments, including TRBV6-2 and TRBV6-3, could not be told apart with the 87-base-pair reads, so those segments were excluded. A later genetic analysis reported fewer N-insertions in productive TCRs among donors in an Asian-associated ancestry cluster than the roughly 700-donor mean. Sequencing depth was assumed to be roughly uniform across donors in the presence/absence analyses, though that assumption may not hold. It was suggested by the authors that the approach could potentially be generalized to other disease states and immunological phenotypes. Immune exposure information for the cohort was limited to CMV serostatus. The cohort was sequenced for TCR beta chains only, and without alpha or paired-chain data the features that could be detected were limited. A total of 150 or so TCR beta chains were listed by the study as associated with cytomegalovirus. A later analysis reported that several top co-occurrence clusters appeared linked to parvovirus B19, influenza, CMV and Epstein-Barr virus. Because counts were too low, fewer than 20 rarely observed V segments, including chromosome 9 orphons, were excluded from the earlier analysis of 500 to 700 of the donors. An earlier analysis of around 500 of the donors showed that most TCR beta V segments appeared in productive rearrangements either about 90% or about 30% of the time, which broadly matched IMGT annotations. At a false discovery rate of 0.05, a later analysis linked 16,951 TCR beta sequences to specific HLA alleles. In a later analysis, HLA-associated TCR beta chains were found to be more clonally expanded and to have lower generation probabilities than equally common non-associated chains.

Library prep was done by the immunoSEQ multiplex PCR assay. For the multiplex PCR, a mixture combining 60 forward primers for TCR Vbeta segments and 13 reverse primers for TCR Jbeta segments was used. The CDR3 region of rearranged TCR beta genes was amplified from genomic DNA with a multiplex PCR assay. The amplified TCR beta libraries were sequenced on the Illumina HiSeq System as 87-base-pair reads. Per the authors' processing: In a later analysis, tens of millions of unique TCR beta chains were counted across the 500 to 850 repertoires, and about 9.9 million of these chains were shared by at least two donors. Raw reads were error-corrected and collapsed into unique sequences with a nearest-neighbor algorithm that merged closely related sequences to remove PCR and sequencing errors. CDR3 sequences were aligned to IMGT reference sequences to assign V, D and J gene segments. For a sequence to be retained, a match of at least six nucleotides to both a V gene segment and a J gene segment was required. A rearrangement counted as productive if the CDR3 had no stop codons and remained in frame with V and J, and every other rearrangement counted as non-productive. CDR3 was defined according to IMGT convention as the region running from the second conserved V-encoded cysteine to the conserved J-encoded phenylalanine. In an earlier analysis of around 640 of the donors, sequences lacking an unambiguous match to a single V gene segment were excluded. An earlier analysis of several hundred of the donors called V segments functional above 56.7% productive rearrangements and segregating when the between-donor standard deviation exceeded 5%. A statistical classification framework was built to diagnose cytomegalovirus status from the catalog of TCR beta chain sequences. In a later analysis, V and J genes were assigned by comparing TCR nucleotide sequences against IMGT/GENE-DB human TR gene sequences. The TCRdist pipeline was used in a later analysis to assign CDR3 sequences and most-parsimonious VDJ recombination scenarios. In a later analysis, every TCR beta chain was defined by the combination of its CDR3 amino acid sequence and its V-gene family, and reads without a unique V-gene family were dropped. A later analysis removed 500 to 600 highly shared, low-generation-probability nucleotide sequences to deal with suspected cross-contamination and a sequencing artifact. For each public chain, a later analysis derived a clonal expansion index from normalized ranks of inferred template counts within each repertoire. Generation probabilities in a later analysis came from a VDJ recombination model fitted to out-of-frame rearrangements, and those results were checked against IGoR. Hypergeometric tests were used in a later analysis to score TCR-TCR, TCR-HLA and TCR-CMV co-occurrence, with a repertoire-size bias correction applied to the TCR pairs. False discovery rates were estimated in a later analysis by permuting HLA or CMV assignments 20 times. In a later analysis, co-occurring TCRs were grouped with DBSCAN, and TCRdist sequence similarity was added when clustering was performed within HLA-allele-positive subsets. Repertoires with fewer than 30,000 or more than 120,000 public chains were left out of co-occurrence clustering, as were a few repertoires with anomalous nucleotide sharing. TCRdb retrieved this table from immuneACCESS and kept in-frame rearrangements only. Not all clones are present; in checked studies, unresolved V genes account for under half, and no reason is known for the remainder. V, J and clone size are taken as reported in that table, and D and trimming were inferred from the DNA itself. The sample has more than 140,000 clones on record, 75% to 80% of them singletons. The biggest ten clones account for around 1.7% of the sample.

With respect to this clone: The clone's antigen remains unknown. No clone much larger than this one lies a single base away; base qualities are absent.

The cohort consisted of more than 650 healthy bone marrow donors. All cohort members were sampled while nominally healthy, although unrecorded immune exposures were likely present. The donor tested CMV seronegative, placing the donor among the 350 or so seronegative members of the cohort. A peripheral blood sample was collected from each donor, and TCR beta sequencing was performed on peripheral blood mononuclear cells. Genomic DNA was extracted from the blood cell samples with the Qiagen DNeasy Blood Extraction Kit. CDR1 and CDR2 are drawn from the germline V gene: SGHRS, YFSETQ. After removal of 0 bases from V and 4 bases from J, the junction retains 2 bases not matched to a gene. Reading from cysteine to phenylalanine, the CDR3 counts 15 amino acids. The sequence is cut down to CDR3 DNA, 45 bases in frame from base 1.

This TCR came from a female donor in good health and CMV-seronegative. The chain uses TRBV5-1 and TRBJ2-7; TRBD2 matches 12 bases in the middle. The source material was PBMCs. The nucleotide sequence is given as TGCGCCAGCAGCTTGGTCCTAGCGGGGGGGTACGAGCAGTACTTC. It translates as CASSLVLAGGYEQYF.